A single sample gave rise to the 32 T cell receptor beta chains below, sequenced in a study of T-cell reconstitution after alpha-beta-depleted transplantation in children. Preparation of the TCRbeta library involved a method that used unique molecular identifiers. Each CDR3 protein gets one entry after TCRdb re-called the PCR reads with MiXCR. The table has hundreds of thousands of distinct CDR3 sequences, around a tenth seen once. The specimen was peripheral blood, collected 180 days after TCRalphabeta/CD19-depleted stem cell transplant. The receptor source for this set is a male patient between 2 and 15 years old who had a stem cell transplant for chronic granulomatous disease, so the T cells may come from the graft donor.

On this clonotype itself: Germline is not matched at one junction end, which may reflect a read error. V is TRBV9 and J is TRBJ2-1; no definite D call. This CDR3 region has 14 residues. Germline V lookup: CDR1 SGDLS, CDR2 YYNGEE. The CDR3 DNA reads TGTGCCAGCAGCGTCTTAAGCTCCTGCAATGAGCAGTTCTTC. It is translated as CASSVLSSCNEQFF. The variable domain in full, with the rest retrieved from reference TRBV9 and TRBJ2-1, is DSGVTQTPKHLITATGQRVTLRCSPRSGDLSVYWYQQSLDQGLQFLIQYYNGEERAKGNILERFSAQQFPDLHSELNLSSLELGDSALYFCASSVLSSCNEQFFGPGTRLTVL.

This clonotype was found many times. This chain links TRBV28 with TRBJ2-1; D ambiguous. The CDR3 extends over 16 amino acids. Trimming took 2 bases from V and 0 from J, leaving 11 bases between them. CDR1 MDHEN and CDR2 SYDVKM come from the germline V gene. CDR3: CASSLGQTFSYNEQFF. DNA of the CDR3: TGTGCCAGCAGTTTAGGGCAAACCTTCTCCTACAATGAGCAGTTCTTC.

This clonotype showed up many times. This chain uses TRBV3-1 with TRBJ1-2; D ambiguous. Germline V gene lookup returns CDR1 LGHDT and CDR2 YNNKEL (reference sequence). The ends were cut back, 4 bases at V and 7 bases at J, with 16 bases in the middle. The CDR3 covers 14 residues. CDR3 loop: CASSLRLLGGGYTF. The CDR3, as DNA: TGTGCCAGCAGCCTCCGACTCCTGGGCGGTGGCTACACCTTC.

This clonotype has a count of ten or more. The chain's CDR3 is CASSQDPAWTSGGAEQFF. The CDR3 bases are TGCGCCAGCAGCCAAGATCCCGCATGGACTAGCGGGGGGGCAGAGCAGTTCTTC. The J gene is TRBJ2-1, the V gene TRBV4-3, with TRBD2 matching over 15 bases. The CDR3 has 18 amino acids. V lost 0 bases and J lost 10; bases outside the gene matches: 10. The germline CDR1 and CDR2 sequences are LGHNA and YSLEER.

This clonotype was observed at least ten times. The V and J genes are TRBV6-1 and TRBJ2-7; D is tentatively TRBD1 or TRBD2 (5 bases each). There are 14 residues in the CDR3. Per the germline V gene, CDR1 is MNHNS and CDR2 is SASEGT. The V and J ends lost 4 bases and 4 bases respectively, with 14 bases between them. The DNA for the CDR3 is TGTGCCAGCAGTGTGGGGGTTATCCTTTACGAGCAGTACTTC. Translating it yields CASSVGVILYEQYF.

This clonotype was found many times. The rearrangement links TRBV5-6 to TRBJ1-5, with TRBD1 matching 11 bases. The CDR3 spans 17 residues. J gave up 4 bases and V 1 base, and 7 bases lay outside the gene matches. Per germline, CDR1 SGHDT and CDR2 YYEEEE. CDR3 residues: CASSLLADRGRNQPQHF. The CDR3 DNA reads TGTGCCAGCAGCTTGTTGGCGGACAGGGGGCGAAATCAGCCCCAGCATTTT.

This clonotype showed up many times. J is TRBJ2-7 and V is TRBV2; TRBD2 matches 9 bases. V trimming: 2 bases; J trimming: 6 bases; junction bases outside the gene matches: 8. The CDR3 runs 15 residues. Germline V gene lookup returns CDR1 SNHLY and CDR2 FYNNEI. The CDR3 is CASSELIAGVGEQYF. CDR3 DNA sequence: TGTGCCAGCAGTGAATTGATAGCGGGAGTTGGCGAGCAGTACTTC.

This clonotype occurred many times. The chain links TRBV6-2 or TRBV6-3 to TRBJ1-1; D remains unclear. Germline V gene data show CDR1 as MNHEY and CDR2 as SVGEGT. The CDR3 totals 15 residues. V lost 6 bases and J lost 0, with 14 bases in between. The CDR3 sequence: CASRPITALNTEAFF. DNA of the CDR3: TGTGCCAGCAGGCCGATCACAGCGCTGAACACTGAAGCTTTCTTT.

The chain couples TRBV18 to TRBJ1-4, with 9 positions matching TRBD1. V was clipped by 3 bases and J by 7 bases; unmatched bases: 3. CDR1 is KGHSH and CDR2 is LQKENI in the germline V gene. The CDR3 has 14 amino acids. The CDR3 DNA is TGTGCCAGCTCACCCACGACAGGGGGTGAAAAACTGTTTTTT. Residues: CASSPTTGGEKLFF.

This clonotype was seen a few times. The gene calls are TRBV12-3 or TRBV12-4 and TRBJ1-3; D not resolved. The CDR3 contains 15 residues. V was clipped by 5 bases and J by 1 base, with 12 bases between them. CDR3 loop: CASSHPPGSGNTIYF. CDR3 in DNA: TGTGCCAGCAGTCACCCGCCGGGATCTGGAAACACCATATATTTT.

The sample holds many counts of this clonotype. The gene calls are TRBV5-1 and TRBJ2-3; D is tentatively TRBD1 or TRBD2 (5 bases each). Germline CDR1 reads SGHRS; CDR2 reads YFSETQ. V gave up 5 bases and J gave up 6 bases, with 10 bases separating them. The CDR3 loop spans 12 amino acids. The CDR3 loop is CASRRWDDTQYF. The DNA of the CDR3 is TGCGCCAGCAGAAGGTGGGACGATACGCAGTATTTT.

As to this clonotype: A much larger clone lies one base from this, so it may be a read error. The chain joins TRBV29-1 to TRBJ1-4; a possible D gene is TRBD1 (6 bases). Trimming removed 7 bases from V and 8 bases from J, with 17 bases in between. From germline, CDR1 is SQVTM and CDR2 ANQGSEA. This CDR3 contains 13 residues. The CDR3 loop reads CSGSSGAEEKLFF. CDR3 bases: TGCAGCGGGTCCTCGGGGGCCGAGGAAAAACTGTTTTTT.

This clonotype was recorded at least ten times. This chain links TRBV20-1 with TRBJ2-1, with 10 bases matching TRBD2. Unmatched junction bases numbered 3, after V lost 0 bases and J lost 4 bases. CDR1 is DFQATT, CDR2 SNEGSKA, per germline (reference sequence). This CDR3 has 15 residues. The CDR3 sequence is CSARDLAGAYNEQFF. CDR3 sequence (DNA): TGCAGTGCTAGAGATCTAGCGGGAGCTTACAATGAGCAGTTCTTC.

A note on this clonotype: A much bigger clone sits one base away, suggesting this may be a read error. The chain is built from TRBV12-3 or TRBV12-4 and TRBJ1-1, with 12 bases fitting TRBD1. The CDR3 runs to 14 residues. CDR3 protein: CTSRYPGQGARAFF. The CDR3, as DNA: TGTACCAGCAGATATCCGGGACAGGGGGCCAGGGCTTTCTTT.

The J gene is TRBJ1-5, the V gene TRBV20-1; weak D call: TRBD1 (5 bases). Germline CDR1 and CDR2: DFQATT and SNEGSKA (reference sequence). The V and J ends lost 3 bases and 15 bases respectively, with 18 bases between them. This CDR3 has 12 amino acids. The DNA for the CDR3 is TGCAGTGCTAGTGCTCCGGGACTCCCTTTGCATTTT. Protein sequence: CSASAPGLPLHF.

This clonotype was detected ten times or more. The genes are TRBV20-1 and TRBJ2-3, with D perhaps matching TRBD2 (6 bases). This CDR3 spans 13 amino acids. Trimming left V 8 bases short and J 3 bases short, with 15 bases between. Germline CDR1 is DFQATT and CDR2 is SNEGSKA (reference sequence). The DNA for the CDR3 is TGCAGTACCCCCTTAGGGACTACAGATACGCAGTATTTT. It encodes CSTPLGTTDTQYF.

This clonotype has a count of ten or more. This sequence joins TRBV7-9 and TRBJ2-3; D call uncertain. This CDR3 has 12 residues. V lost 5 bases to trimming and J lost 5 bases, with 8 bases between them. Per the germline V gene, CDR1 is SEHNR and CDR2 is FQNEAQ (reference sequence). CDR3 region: CASSKGQDTQYF. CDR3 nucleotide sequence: TGTGCCAGCAGCAAAGGGCAAGATACGCAGTATTTT.

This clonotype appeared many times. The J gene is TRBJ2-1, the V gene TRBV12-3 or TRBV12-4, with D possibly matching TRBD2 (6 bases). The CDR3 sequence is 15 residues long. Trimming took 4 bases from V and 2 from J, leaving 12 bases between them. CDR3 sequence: CASSSTGLAYNEQFF. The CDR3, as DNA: TGTGCCAGCAGTTCAACGGGACTGGCCTACAATGAGCAGTTCTTC.

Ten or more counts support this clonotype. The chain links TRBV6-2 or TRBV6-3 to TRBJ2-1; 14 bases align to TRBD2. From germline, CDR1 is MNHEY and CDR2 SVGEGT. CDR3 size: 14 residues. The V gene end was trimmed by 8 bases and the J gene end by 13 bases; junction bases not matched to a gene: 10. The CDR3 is CASVGTSGRGRQFF. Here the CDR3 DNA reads TGTGCCAGCGTTGGGACTAGCGGGAGAGGGCGTCAGTTCTTC.

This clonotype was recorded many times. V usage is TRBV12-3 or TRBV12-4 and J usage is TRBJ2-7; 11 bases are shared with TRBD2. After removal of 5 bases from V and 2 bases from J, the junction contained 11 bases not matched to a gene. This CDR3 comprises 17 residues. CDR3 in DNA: TGTGCCAGCAGTGTCTTCCTCCTAGCGGGAGGCGCCTACGAGCAGTACTTC. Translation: CASSVFLLAGGAYEQYF.

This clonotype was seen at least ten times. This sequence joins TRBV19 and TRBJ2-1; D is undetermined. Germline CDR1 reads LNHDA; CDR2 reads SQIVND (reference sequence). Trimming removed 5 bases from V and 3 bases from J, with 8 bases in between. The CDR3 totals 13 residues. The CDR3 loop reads CASSGRDYNEQFF. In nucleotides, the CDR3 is TGTGCCAGTAGTGGTAGAGACTACAATGAGCAGTTCTTC.

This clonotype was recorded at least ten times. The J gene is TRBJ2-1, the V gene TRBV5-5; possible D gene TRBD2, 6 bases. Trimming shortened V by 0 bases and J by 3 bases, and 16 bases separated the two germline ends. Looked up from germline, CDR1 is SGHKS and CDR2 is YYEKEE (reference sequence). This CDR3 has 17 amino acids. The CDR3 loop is CASSLGPWRGSYNEQFF. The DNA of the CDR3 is TGTGCCAGCAGCTTGGGCCCCTGGCGGGGAAGCTACAATGAGCAGTTCTTC.

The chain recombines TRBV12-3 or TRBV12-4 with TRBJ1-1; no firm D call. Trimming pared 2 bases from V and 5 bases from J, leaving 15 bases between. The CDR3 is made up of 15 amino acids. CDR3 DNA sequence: TGTGCCAGCAGTTTATGGTCGGGGTTTTTGACTGAAGCTTTCTTT. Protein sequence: CASSLWSGFLTEAFF.

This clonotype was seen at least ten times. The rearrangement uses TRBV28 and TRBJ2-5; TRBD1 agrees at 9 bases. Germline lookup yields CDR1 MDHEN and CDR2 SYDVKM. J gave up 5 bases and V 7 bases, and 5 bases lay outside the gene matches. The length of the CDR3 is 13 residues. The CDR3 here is CASKRTGAETQYF. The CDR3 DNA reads TGTGCCAGCAAAAGGACAGGGGCGGAGACCCAGTACTTC.

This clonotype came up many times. This CDR3 is CASSLAAAIQSGYTF. As DNA, the CDR3 is TGTGCCAGCAGCTTAGCGGCCGCCATACAGTCTGGCTACACCTTC. This sequence joins TRBV7-8 and TRBJ1-2, with D uncertain. Trimming took off 0 bases at V and 7 bases at J, with 15 bases between the two ends. The CDR3 runs to 15 residues. Per germline, CDR1 SGHVS and CDR2 FQNEAQ.

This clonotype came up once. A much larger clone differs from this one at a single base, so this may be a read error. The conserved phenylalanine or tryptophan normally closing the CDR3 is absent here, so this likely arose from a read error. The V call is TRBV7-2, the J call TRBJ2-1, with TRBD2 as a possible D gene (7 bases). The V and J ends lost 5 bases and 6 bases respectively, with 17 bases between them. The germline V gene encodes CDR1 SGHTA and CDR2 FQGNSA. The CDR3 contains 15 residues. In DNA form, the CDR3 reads TGTGCCAGCAGCCCCCTGGGGGGGGCTACCAATGAGCAGTTCGTC. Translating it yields CASSPLGGATNEQFV.

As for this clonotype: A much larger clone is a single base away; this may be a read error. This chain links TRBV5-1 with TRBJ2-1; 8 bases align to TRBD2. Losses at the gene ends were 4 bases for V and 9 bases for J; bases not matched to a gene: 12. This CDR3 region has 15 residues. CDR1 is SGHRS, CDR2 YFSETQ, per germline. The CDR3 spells CASSPSLTGGPEQFF. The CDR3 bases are TGCGCCAGCAGCCCGTCGCTGACGGGAGGGCCTGAGCAGTTCTTC. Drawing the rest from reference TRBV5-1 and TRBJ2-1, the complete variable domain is KAGVTQTPRYLIKTRGQQVTLSCSPISGHRSVSWYQQTPGQGLQFLFEYFSETQRNKGNFPGRFSGRQFSNSRSEMNVSTLELGDSALYLCASSPSLTGGPEQFFGPGTRLTVL.

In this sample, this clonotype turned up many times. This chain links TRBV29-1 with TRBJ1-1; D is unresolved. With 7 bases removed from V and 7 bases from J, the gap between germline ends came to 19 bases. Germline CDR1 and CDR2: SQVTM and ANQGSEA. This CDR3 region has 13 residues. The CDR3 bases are TGCAGCGCGCTAAGGGCCTCAGCGGGTGAAGCTTTCTTT. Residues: CSALRASAGEAFF.

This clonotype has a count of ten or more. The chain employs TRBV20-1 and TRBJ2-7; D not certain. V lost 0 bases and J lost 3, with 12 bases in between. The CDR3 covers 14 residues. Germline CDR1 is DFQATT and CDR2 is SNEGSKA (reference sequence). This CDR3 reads CSARDLIDFYEQYF. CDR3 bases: TGCAGTGCTAGAGATCTTATAGATTTCTACGAGCAGTACTTC.

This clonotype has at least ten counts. This chain's CDR3 is CASSFLLAVDTQYF. In nucleotides, the CDR3 is TGTGCCAGCAGTTTCCTTCTAGCCGTGGATACGCAGTATTTT. The genes are TRBV7-8 and TRBJ2-3; tentative D call: TRBD2 (5 bases). Germline V gene sequence: CDR1 SGHVS, CDR2 FQNEAQ. Deletions cut 6 bases from V and 6 bases from J, with 16 bases between. This CDR3 spans 14 amino acids.

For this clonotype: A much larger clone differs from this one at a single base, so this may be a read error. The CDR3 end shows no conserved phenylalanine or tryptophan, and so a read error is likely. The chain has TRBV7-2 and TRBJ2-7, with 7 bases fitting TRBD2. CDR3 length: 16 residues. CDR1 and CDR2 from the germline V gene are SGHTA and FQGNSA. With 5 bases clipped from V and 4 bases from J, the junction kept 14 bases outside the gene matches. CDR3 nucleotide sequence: TGTGCCAGCAGCCCCCGCTCGCGCGGGAGTAGGTACGAGCAGTACATC. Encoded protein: CASSPRSRGSRYEQYI.

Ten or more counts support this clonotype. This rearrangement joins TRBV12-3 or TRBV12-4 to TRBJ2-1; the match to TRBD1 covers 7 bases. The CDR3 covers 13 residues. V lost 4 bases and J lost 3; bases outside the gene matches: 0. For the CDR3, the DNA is TGTGCCAGCAGTTGGGACAGCTACAATGAGCAGTTCTTC. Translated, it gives CASSWDSYNEQFF.